This T cell receptor (beta chain) originates from a study of molecular identifiers for immune sequencing clone quantification. This CDR3 is built from 12 residues. Looked up from germline, CDR1 is GTSNPN and CDR2 is SVGIG (reference sequence). V was trimmed by 4 bases and J by 4 bases, leaving 10 bases between them. TCRdb re-analysed the PCR reads in MiXCR, keeping a single row per CDR3 protein. The sample yields approximately 500,000 distinct CDR3 sequences, roughly 24% seen once. This clonotype was obtained from a human donor in good health. Some libraries in this study had Jurkat cell RNA spiked in. The specimen sequenced was naive CD8+ T cells from blood, with Jurkat cell RNA spiked in. The subset was: FACS-sorted CD8+CD4-CCR7+CD45RA+ naive T cells. The gene calls are TRBV30 and TRBJ1-1, with D uncertain. The CDR3 here is CAWNSVTTEAFF. The CDR3 coding sequence is TGTGCCTGGAATTCAGTGACCACTGAAGCTTTCTTT.